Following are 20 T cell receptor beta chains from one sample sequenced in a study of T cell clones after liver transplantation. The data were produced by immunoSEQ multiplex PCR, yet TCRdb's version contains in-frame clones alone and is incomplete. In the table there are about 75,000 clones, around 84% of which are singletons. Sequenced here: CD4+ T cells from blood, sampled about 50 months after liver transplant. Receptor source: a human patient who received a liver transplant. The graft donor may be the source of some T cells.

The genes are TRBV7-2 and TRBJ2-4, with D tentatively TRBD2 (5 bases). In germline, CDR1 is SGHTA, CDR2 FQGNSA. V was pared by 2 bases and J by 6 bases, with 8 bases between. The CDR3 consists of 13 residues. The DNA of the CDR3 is TGTGCCAGCAGCTTAAGGACTGGAAACATTCAGTACTTC. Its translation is CASSLRTGNIQYF.

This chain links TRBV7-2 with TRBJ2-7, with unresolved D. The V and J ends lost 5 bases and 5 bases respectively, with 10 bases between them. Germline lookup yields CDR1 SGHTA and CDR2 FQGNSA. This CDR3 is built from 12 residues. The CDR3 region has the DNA TGTGCCAGCAGCAGGACCTGGGACGAGCAGTACTTC. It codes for CASSRTWDEQYF.

The CDR3 loop is CASRRESGTDTQYF. CDR3 coding DNA: TGTGCCAGCAGACGGGAGTCGGGCACAGATACGCAGTATTTT. V and J are TRBV2 and TRBJ2-3; D is perhaps TRBD2 (6 bases). The ends were cut back, 6 bases at V and 1 base at J, with 11 bases in the middle. The length of the CDR3 is 14 residues. Germline V gives CDR1 SNHLY, CDR2 FYNNEI. Full variable domain (missing parts from reference TRBV2 and TRBJ2-3): EPEVTQTPSHQVTQMGQEVILRCVPISNHLYFYWYRQILGQKVEFLVSFYNNEISEKSEIFDDQFSVERPDGSNFTLKIRSTKLEDSAMYFCASRRESGTDTQYFGPGTRLTVL.

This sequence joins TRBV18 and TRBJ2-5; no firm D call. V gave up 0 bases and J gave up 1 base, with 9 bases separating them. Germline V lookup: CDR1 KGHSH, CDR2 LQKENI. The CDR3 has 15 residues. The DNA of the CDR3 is TGTGCCAGCTCACCACCTCTACCCGTCCAAGAGACCCAGTACTTC. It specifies CASSPPLPVQETQYF. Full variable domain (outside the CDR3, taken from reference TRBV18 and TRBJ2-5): NAGVMQNPRHLVRRRGQEARLRCSPMKGHSHVYWYRQLPEEGLKFMVYLQKENIIDESGMPKERFSAEFPKEGPSILRIQQVVRGDSAAYFCASSPPLPVQETQYFGPGTRLLVL.

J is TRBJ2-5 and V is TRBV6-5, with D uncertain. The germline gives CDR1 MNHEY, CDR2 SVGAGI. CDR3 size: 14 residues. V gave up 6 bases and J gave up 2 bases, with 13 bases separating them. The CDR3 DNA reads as TGTGCCAGCAGCCCCCACAGAGAACAAGAGACCCAGTACTTC. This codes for CASSPHREQETQYF.

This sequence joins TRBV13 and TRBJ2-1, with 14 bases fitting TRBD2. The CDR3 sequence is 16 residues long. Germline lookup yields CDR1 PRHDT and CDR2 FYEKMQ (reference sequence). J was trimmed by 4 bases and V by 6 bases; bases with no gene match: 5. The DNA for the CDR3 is TGTGCCAGCAGTACTAGACTAGCGGGGGGGTACAATGAGCAGTTCTTC. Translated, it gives CASSTRLAGGYNEQFF.

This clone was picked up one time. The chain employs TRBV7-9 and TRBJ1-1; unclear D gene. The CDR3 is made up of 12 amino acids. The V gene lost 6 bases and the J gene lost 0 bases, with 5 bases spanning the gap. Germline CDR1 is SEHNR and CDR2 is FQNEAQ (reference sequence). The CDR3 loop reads CASSRVNTEAFF. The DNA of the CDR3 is TGTGCCAGCAGTCGAGTGAACACTGAAGCTTTCTTT.

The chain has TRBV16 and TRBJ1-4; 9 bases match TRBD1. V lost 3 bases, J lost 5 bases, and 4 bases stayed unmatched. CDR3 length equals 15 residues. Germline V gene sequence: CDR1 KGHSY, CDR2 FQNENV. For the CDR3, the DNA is TGTGCCAGCAGCCAGGAGACAGGGGGAAATGAAAAACTGTTTTTT. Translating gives CASSQETGGNEKLFF. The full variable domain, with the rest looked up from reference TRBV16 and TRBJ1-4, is GEEVAQTPKHLVRGEGQKAKLYCAPIKGHSYVFWYQQVLKNEFKFLISFQNENVFDETGMPKERFSAKCLPNSPCSLEIQATKLEDSAVYFCASSQETGGNEKLFFGSGTQLSVL.

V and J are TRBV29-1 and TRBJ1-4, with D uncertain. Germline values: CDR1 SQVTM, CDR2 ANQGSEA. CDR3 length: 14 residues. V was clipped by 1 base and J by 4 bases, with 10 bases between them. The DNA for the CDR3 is TGCAGCGTTGAAGGTGACGGAGGTAATGAAAAACTGTTTTTT. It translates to CSVEGDGGNEKLFF.

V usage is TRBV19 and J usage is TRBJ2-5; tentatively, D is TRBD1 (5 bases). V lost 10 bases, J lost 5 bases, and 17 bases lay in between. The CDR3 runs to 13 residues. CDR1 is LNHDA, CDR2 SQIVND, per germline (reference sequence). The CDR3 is CATADRKGETQYF. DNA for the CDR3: TGTGCCACCGCGGACCGCAAGGGGGAGACCCAGTACTTC.

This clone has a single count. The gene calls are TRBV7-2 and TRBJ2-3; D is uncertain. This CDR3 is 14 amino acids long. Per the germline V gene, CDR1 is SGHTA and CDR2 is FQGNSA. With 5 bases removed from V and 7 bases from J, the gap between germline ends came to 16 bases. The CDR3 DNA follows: TGTGCCAGCAGCGGGATCCGAACGCTATATACGCAGTATTTT. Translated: CASSGIRTLYTQYF. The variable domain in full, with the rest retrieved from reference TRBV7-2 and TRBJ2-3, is GAGVSQSPSNKVTEKGKDVELRCDPISGHTALYWYRQSLGQGLEFLIYFQGNSAPDKSGLPSDRFSAERTGGSVSTLTIQRTQQEDSAVYLCASSGIRTLYTQYFGPGTRLTVL.

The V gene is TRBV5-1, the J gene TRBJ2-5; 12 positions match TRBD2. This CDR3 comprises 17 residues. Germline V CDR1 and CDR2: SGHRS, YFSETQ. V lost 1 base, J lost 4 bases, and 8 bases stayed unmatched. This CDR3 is CASSLRASGGAGETQYF. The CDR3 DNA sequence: TGCGCCAGCAGCTTGCGGGCTAGCGGGGGGGCCGGAGAGACCCAGTACTTC.

The CDR3 spells CASSLSQRPTGSDTQYF. The CDR3 DNA reads TGTGCCAGCAGCTTATCCCAGAGGCCGACAGGGTCAGATACGCAGTATTTT. The chain uses TRBV7-2 and TRBJ2-3, with 7 bases lining up with TRBD1. Germline assignment: CDR1 SGHTA and CDR2 FQGNSA. Unmatched junction bases numbered 12, after V lost 2 bases and J lost 4 bases. CDR3 length: 17 residues.

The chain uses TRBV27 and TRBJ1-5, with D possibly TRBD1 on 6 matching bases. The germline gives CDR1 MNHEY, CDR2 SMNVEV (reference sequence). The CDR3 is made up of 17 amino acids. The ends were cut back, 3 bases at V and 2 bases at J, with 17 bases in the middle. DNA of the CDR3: TGTGCCAGCAGTTTGGCTCCCAGCGGGGGCGGCAATCAGCCCCAGCATTTT. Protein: CASSLAPSGGGNQPQHF.

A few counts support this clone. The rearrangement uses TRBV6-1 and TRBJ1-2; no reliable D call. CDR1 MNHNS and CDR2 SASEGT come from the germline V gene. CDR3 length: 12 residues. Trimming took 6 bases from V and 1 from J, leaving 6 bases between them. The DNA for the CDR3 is TGTGCCAGCAGGAGTTATAACTATGGCTACACCTTC. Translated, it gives CASRSYNYGYTF.

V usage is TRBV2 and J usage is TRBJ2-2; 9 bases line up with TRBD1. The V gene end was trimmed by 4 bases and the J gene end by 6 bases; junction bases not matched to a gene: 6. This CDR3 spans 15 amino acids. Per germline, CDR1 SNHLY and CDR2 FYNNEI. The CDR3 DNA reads TGTGCCAGCAGTGGTCGGGACAGGGTGGCCGGGGAGCTGTTTTTT. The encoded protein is CASSGRDRVAGELFF. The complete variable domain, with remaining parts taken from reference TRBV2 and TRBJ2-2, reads EPEVTQTPSHQVTQMGQEVILRCVPISNHLYFYWYRQILGQKVEFLVSFYNNEISEKSEIFDDQFSVERPDGSNFTLKIRSTKLEDSAMYFCASSGRDRVAGELFFGEGSRLTVL.

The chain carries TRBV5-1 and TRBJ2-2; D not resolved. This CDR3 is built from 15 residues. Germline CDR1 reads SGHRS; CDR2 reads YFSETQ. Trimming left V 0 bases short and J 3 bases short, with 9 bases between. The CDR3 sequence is CASSLDPIHTGELFF. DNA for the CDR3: TGCGCCAGCAGCTTGGACCCCATACACACCGGGGAGCTGTTTTTT. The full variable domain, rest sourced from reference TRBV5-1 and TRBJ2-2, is KAGVTQTPRYLIKTRGQQVTLSCSPISGHRSVSWYQQTPGQGLQFLFEYFSETQRNKGNFPGRFSGRQFSNSRSEMNVSTLELGDSALYLCASSLDPIHTGELFFGEGSRLTVL.

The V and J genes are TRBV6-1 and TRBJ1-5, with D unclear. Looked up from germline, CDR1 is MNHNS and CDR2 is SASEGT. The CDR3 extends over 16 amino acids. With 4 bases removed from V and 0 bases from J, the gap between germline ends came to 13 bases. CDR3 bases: TGTGCCAGCAGTGCTTCCAGAACCTATAGCAATCAGCCCCAGCATTTT. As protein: CASSASRTYSNQPQHF.

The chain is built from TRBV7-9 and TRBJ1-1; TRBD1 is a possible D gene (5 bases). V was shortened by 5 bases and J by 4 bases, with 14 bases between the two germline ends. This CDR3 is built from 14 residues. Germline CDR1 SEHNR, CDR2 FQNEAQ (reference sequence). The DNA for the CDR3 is TGTGCCAGCAGCCTCACCCGGGACGGCACTGAAGCTTTCTTT. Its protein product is CASSLTRDGTEAFF.

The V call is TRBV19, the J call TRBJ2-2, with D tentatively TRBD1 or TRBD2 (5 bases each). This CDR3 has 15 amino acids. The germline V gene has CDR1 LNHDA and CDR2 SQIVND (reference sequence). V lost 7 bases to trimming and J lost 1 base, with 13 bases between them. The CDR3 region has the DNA TGTGCCAGTATAAGGAGAGGGGTGAACACCGGGGAGCTGTTTTTT. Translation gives CASIRRGVNTGELFF.